This record concerns one T cell receptor (beta chain) sequence. Its antigen is unidentified. The data were taken from a study of OX40 agonist ivuxolimab in advanced cancers. Study-level information: Two cutaneous melanoma patients and one hepatocellular carcinoma patient, three in all, had partial responses.

Assay: immunoSEQ multiplex PCR; the TCRdb copy retains only in-frame clones and omits some. Of under 85,000 clones listed, about 86% are singletons. Study-wide results and caveats: Antigens targeted by the expanded peripheral T cells were not determined. Both CD4+ and CD8+ T cell populations in blood had undergone clonal expansion by week 6 at 0.1 to 3.0 mg/kg.

Trimming took off 1 base at V and 6 bases at J, with 13 bases between the two ends. Germline V lookup: CDR1 LGHNT, CDR2 FRNRAP. The CDR3 extends over 15 amino acids. Source: CD4+ or CD8+ T cells sorted from blood, taken in a trial of the OX40 agonist ivuxolimab. V usage is TRBV12-5 and J usage is TRBJ2-1; no clear D gene. This TCR derives from an adult with an advanced solid tumor such as melanoma, head and neck, liver or kidney cancer. CDR3 coding DNA: TGTGCTAGTGGTTTGGACCCGGTTACCCCCAATGAGCAGTTCTTC. Amino acid sequence: CASGLDPVTPNEQFF.